Listed here are 22 T cell receptor beta chains from one sample, sequenced in a study of T cell responses to AZD1222 COVID-19 vaccine. TCRdb keeps only in-frame clones here, not all; method: immunoSEQ multiplex PCR. Among about 96,000 clones, around 90% were seen once, and the ten largest hold 20% to 30%. This specimen was peripheral blood, taken on day 0 of AZD1222 vaccination. The receptor set was obtained from an adult in good health.

CDR3 coding DNA: TGTGCCAGCAGTTACGGGACAGGGAGCTCCTACGAGCAGTACTTC. Its translation: CASSYGTGSSYEQYF. The V gene is TRBV6-2 or TRBV6-3, the J gene TRBJ2-7; 9 bases agree with TRBD1. Germline assignment: CDR1 MNHEY and CDR2 SVGEGT. The CDR3 runs 15 residues. The V segment lost 2 bases and the J segment 0 bases; nucleotides outside the gene matches: 2.

V is TRBV19 and J is TRBJ1-5; D gene ambiguous. Per the germline V gene, CDR1 is LNHDA and CDR2 is SQIVND (reference sequence). The CDR3 contains 13 residues. Trimming took off 5 bases at V and 5 bases at J, with 10 bases between the two ends. CDR3 coding DNA: TGTGCCAGTAGTCCTGACACCGATCAGCCCCAGCATTTT. This translates into CASSPDTDQPQHF.

The gene calls are TRBV20-1 and TRBJ2-3, with D hard to call. V was pared by 3 bases and J by 3 bases, with 16 bases between. Germline V gene data show CDR1 as DFQATT and CDR2 as SNEGSKA (reference sequence). The CDR3 loop spans 15 amino acids. The CDR3: CSASRRQMGTDTQYF. CDR3 nucleotide sequence: TGCAGTGCTAGTCGTAGACAAATGGGGACAGATACGCAGTATTTT.

J is TRBJ1-4 and V is TRBV30; tentatively, D is TRBD1 (6 bases). Germline CDR1 and CDR2: GTSNPN and SVGIG (reference sequence). The CDR3 runs 17 residues. V shed 0 bases and J shed 8 bases, with 22 bases lying between them. CDR3 sequence reads: CAWSVPVGAGAREKLFF. The CDR3 DNA sequence: TGTGCCTGGAGTGTACCCGTGGGGGCAGGCGCAAGGGAAAAACTGTTTTTT.

The chain carries TRBV27 and TRBJ2-3; either TRBD1 or TRBD2 may fit D (5 bases each). The CDR3 consists of 15 residues. V lost 3 bases to trimming and J lost 7 bases, with 17 bases between them. Germline values: CDR1 MNHEY, CDR2 SMNVEV (reference sequence). CDR3 nucleotides: TGTGCCAGCAGTTTGACCAGGGCTTCTAGCTATACGCAGTATTTT. This encodes CASSLTRASSYTQYF.

This chain joins TRBV28 and TRBJ2-7; 11 nucleotides agree with TRBD2. CDR1 and CDR2 (germline): MDHEN, SYDVKM. Losses at the gene ends were 7 bases for V and 0 bases for J; bases not matched to a gene: 8. The CDR3 is 16 residues long. CDR3 loop: CASTSPTSGSSYEQYF. Here the CDR3 DNA reads TGTGCCAGCACCTCGCCTACTAGCGGGAGCTCCTACGAGCAGTACTTC. Using reference TRBV28 and TRBJ2-7 for the parts outside the CDR3, the full variable domain is DVKVTQSSRYLVKRTGEKVFLECVQDMDHENMFWYRQDPGLGLRLIYFSYDVKMKEKGDIPEGYSVSREKKERFSLILESASTNQTSMYLCASTSPTSGSSYEQYFGPGTRLTVT.

The rearrangement uses TRBV28 and TRBJ1-4; 9 bases are a match to TRBD1. V trimming: 9 bases; J trimming: 5 bases; junction bases outside the gene matches: 10. Germline V gene data show CDR1 as MDHEN and CDR2 as SYDVKM. The CDR3 consists of 15 residues. CDR3 coding DNA: TGTGCCAGTCTCTCCCCCGGGACAGGGAATGAAAAACTGTTTTTT. It translates to CASLSPGTGNEKLFF.

The J gene is TRBJ1-5, the V gene TRBV28; no firm D call. Germline CDR1 reads MDHEN; CDR2 reads SYDVKM. The CDR3 runs 15 residues. The V and J ends lost 7 bases and 0 bases respectively, with 13 bases between them. The CDR3 is CASKDGTYSNQPQHF. The CDR3, as DNA: TGTGCCAGCAAGGACGGAACTTATAGCAATCAGCCCCAGCATTTT.

The chain carries TRBV18 and TRBJ1-6, with D perhaps TRBD1 (6 bases). The V end lost 3 bases, the J end lost 0 bases, and 12 bases lay between the germline ends. CDR3 length: 17 amino acids. Germline V gene data show CDR1 as KGHSH and CDR2 as LQKENI. CDR3 nucleotide sequence: TGTGCCAGCTCACCTTACCCGGACAGCTCCTATAATTCACCCCTCCACTTT. It encodes CASSPYPDSSYNSPLHF. Together with reference TRBV18 and TRBJ1-6, the CDR3 gives the full variable domain: NAGVMQNPRHLVRRRGQEARLRCSPMKGHSHVYWYRQLPEEGLKFMVYLQKENIIDESGMPKERFSAEFPKEGPSILRIQQVVRGDSAAYFCASSPYPDSSYNSPLHFGNGTRLTVT.

The chain carries TRBV7-2 and TRBJ2-7, with TRBD2 as a possible D gene (5 bases). Trimming took off 5 bases at V and 2 bases at J, with 13 bases between the two ends. Germline CDR1 SGHTA, CDR2 FQGNSA. CDR3 size: 14 residues. The chain's CDR3 is CASSQASPPYEQYF. For the CDR3, the DNA is TGTGCCAGCAGCCAAGCTAGCCCTCCCTACGAGCAGTACTTC.

The sample holds one count of this clone. The rearrangement uses TRBV3-1 (or the pseudogene TRBV3-2) and TRBJ2-7, with unresolved D. Germline V gene lookup returns CDR1 LGHDT and CDR2 YNNKEL (reference sequence). V lost 0 bases, J lost 1 base, and 10 bases lay in between. This CDR3 region has 15 residues. CDR3: CASSQELAQSYEQYF. CDR3 bases: TGTGCCAGCAGCCAAGAGTTGGCACAGTCCTACGAGCAGTACTTC.

The rearrangement links TRBV19 to TRBJ2-5; D gene unclear. Trimming left V 5 bases short and J 5 bases short, with 15 bases between. This CDR3 has 14 residues. The germline CDR1 and CDR2 sequences are LNHDA and SQIVND (reference sequence). CDR3 nucleotide sequence: TGTGCCAGTAGTCATGGCGCAGGATGGGAGACCCAGTACTTC. Its protein product is CASSHGAGWETQYF.

The chain has TRBV7-9 and TRBJ2-1; a weak D match, TRBD1 (5 bases). Trimming removed 5 bases from V and 4 bases from J, with 12 bases in between. CDR3 length: 14 residues. Germline V gene sequence: CDR1 SEHNR, CDR2 FQNEAQ (reference sequence). The CDR3 reads CASSRQGVYNEQFF. CDR3 in DNA: TGTGCCAGCAGCCGGCAGGGCGTTTACAATGAGCAGTTCTTC.

The rearrangement links TRBV18 to TRBJ1-4, with TRBD1 identical over 11 bases. The ends lost 3 bases at V and 8 bases at J; junction bases unmatched: 11. The CDR3 spans 17 residues. The germline V gene encodes CDR1 KGHSH and CDR2 LQKENI. The CDR3 nucleotides are TGTGCCAGCTCACCCCAGGGACAGGGGGGAGTTGGGGAAAAACTGTTTTTT. It specifies CASSPQGQGGVGEKLFF.

This rearrangement joins TRBV27 to TRBJ2-5, with TRBD1 matching over 7 bases. Germline loops: CDR1 MNHEY, CDR2 SMNVEV (reference sequence). The CDR3 runs 14 residues. J lost 2 bases, V lost 8 bases, and 8 bases had no gene match. The CDR3 region is CASSPGGLQETQYF. CDR3 nucleotides: TGTGCCAGCTCCCCAGGGGGTCTTCAAGAGACCCAGTACTTC.

V is TRBV5-4 and J is TRBJ2-5; 8 bases are shared with TRBD2. CDR1 SGHNT and CDR2 YYREEE come from the germline V gene (reference sequence). The J segment lost 4 bases and the V segment lost 3 bases, leaving 5 bases of the junction unmatched. This CDR3 has 14 amino acids. The CDR3 coding sequence is TGTGCCAGCAGCTCCCGGCGGGGGGCAGAGACCCAGTACTTC. It yields the protein CASSSRRGAETQYF.

The chain carries TRBV13 and TRBJ2-3; the match to TRBD1 covers 8 bases. Looked up from germline, CDR1 is PRHDT and CDR2 is FYEKMQ (reference sequence). This CDR3 contains 15 residues. The J segment lost 0 bases and the V segment lost 4 bases, leaving 3 bases of the junction unmatched. The CDR3 spells CASSSGQGSTDTQYF. The CDR3 coding sequence is TGTGCCAGCAGCTCCGGACAGGGAAGCACAGATACGCAGTATTTT.

The chain joins TRBV27 to TRBJ2-7; D gene uncertain. Germline V gene lookup returns CDR1 MNHEY and CDR2 SMNVEV (reference sequence). V lost 4 bases, J lost 4 bases, and 5 bases lay in between. CDR3 length: 11 residues. DNA of the CDR3: TGTGCCAGCAGTTACCCGTACGAGCAGTACTTC. Translating it yields CASSYPYEQYF.

This chain uses TRBV5-6 with TRBJ1-5; no definite D call. Trimming removed 0 bases from V and 2 bases from J, with 6 bases in between. This CDR3 comprises 14 residues. Germline assignment: CDR1 SGHDT and CDR2 YYEEEE. DNA of the CDR3: TGTGCCAGCAGCTTGGGGGGAGGCAATCAGCCCCAGCATTTT. Amino acids: CASSLGGGNQPQHF.

V gene TRBV7-3 combines with J gene TRBJ1-5; no definite D call. CDR1 and CDR2 from the germline V gene are SGHTA and FQGTGA. This CDR3 has 16 residues. With 5 bases removed from V and 3 bases from J, the gap between germline ends came to 17 bases. CDR3 bases: TGTGCCAGCAGCCCGCCCCTGGGCGGTCACAATCAGCCCCAGCATTTT. It is translated as CASSPPLGGHNQPQHF.

The chain couples TRBV12-2 to TRBJ1-1; the table's D call TRBD1 went unverified against the DNA. TRBV12-2 is designated a pseudogene. The CDR3 has 15 amino acids. CDR3 in amino acids: CASRPQGEGNTEAFF. The CDR3 DNA sequence: TGTGCAAGTCGCCCCCAGGGGGAAGGAAACACTGAAGCTTTCTTT.

The V gene is TRBV27, the J gene TRBJ2-2; no clear D gene. V was clipped by 6 bases and J by 0 bases, with 11 bases between them. Germline lookup yields CDR1 MNHEY and CDR2 SMNVEV (reference sequence). This CDR3 has 15 amino acids. CDR3 in DNA: TGTGCCAGCAGCCCGTATGGAACGAACACCGGGGAGCTGTTTTTT. Amino acids: CASSPYGTNTGELFF.